Described below is a single T cell receptor beta chain sequence and its context. This entry belongs to a study of blood T cell repertoires in COVID-19. Turning to the study itself: The United States, Italy and Spain were the sources of the acute and convalescent COVID-19 samples. In each case, the material was cDNA or gDNA derived from T cells, B-cell-depleted T cells, or PBMCs.

Original handling: Reference gene primers were amplified, and this amplification served to estimate nucleated cell counts. Profiled with immunoSEQ multiplex PCR; TCRdb holds only in-frame clones, not every one. The DNA gave D and trimming, while V, J and clone size come from that table. This table has around 110,000 clones, approximately 87% appearing once. This sequence was found in a man aged 30 to 39 with acute or convalescent COVID-19. Sequenced input: peripheral blood.

Here the CDR3 reads CASSEVGGSSYNSPLHF. CDR3 bases: TGTGCCAGCAGTGAAGTGGGCGGGAGCTCCTATAATTCACCCCTCCACTTT. The chain links TRBV6-1 to TRBJ1-6, with no clear D. The germline V and J ends were trimmed by 1 base and 0 bases, with 10 bases remaining between them. Germline V lookup: CDR1 MNHNS, CDR2 SASEGT. The CDR3 length is 17 residues.